Listed below are T cell receptor beta chains from one sample, sequenced in a study of glioma-infiltrating T cells after dendritic cell vaccination. This table comes from immunoSEQ multiplex PCR, and its TCRdb copy is limited to in-frame clones, with some not included. The sample contains fewer than 50,000 clones, roughly four fifths of which appear only once. Sequences were derived from blood, sampled before dendritic cell vaccination. All receptors come from a human donor with glioblastoma. CDR3s include the opening cysteine and the closing phenylalanine or tryptophan. Each record gives: J gene, CDR3 length, clone size, V gene, D gene, CDR3 protein, CDR3 DNA. A D gene is named only where the DNA matches it firmly. Size is omitted from some rows. Given values are once, few, many or a class for expanded clones.

TRBJ2-1	15	NA	TRBV7-2	NA	CASSLARTGYNEQFF	TGTGCCAGCAGCTTAGCAAGGACGGGATACAATGAGCAGTTCTTC
TRBJ2-1	17	NA	TRBV5-4	TRBD2	CASSLTGLAGSTNEQFF	TGTGCCAGCAGCTTGACCGGACTAGCGGGGAGCACTAATGAGCAGTTCTTC
TRBJ2-4	14	NA	TRBV30	NA	CAWSVGQFRHIQYF	TGTGCCTGGAGTGTGGGGCAGTTCCGACACATTCAGTACTTC
TRBJ1-2	14	NA	TRBV5-6	NA	CASSLGRRPYGYTF	TGTGCCAGCAGCTTGGGTCGGAGGCCCTATGGCTACACCTTC
TRBJ2-2	16	NA	TRBV4-1	NA	CASSQNTGINTGELFF	TGCGCCAGCAGCCAAAATACAGGCATCAACACCGGGGAGCTGTTTTTT
TRBJ2-1	21	NA	TRBV9	TRBD2	CASGDRWGGGGPPSSYNEQFF	TGTGCCAGCGGTGACCGATGGGGCGGCGGGGGGCCTCCGAGCTCCTACAATGAGCAGTTCTTC
TRBJ1-5	14	few	TRBV6-5	NA	CASSYSSGSQPQHF	TGTGCCAGCAGTTACTCGTCTGGGAGTCAGCCCCAGCATTTT
TRBJ1-6	14	NA	TRBV6-6	NA	CSSGQRMGNSPLHF	TGCTCCTCAGGACAGCGGATGGGGAATTCACCCCTCCACTTT
TRBJ2-3	12	NA	TRBV13	NA	CASSSSGDTQYF	TGTGCCAGCAGCTCAAGCGGAGATACGCAGTATTTT
TRBJ2-2	15	NA	TRBV21-1	NA	CASSIRETGTGELFF	TGTGCCAGCAGCATCAGGGAGACAGGGACCGGGGAGCTGTTTTTT
TRBJ1-1	17	NA	TRBV4-2	NA	CASSQDYLGIGETEAFF	TGTGCCAGCAGCCAAGATTACTTAGGCATTGGGGAGACTGAAGCTTTCTTT
TRBJ1-2	15	NA	TRBV6-4	TRBD1	CASSDQGQGGYGYTF	TGTGCCAGCAGTGACCAGGGACAGGGAGGCTATGGCTACACCTTC
TRBJ2-7	14	NA	TRBV4-1	NA	CASSRRGGSYEQYF	TGCGCCAGCAGCCGCCGGGGTGGGTCCTACGAGCAGTACTTC
TRBJ2-5	14	NA	TRBV7-6	NA	CASSLVSRGETQYF	TGTGCCAGCAGCTTAGTTAGCCGAGGGGAGACCCAGTACTTC
TRBJ2-5	13	NA	TRBV7-2	NA	CASSLMRQETQYF	TGTGCCAGCAGCTTAATGCGTCAAGAGACCCAGTACTTC
TRBJ1-5	14	NA	TRBV28	NA	CASSSSGFVQPQHF	TGTGCCAGCAGTTCGTCGGGTTTTGTACAGCCCCAGCATTTT
TRBJ2-3	14	few	TRBV28	TRBD2	CASSPSGGAGTQYF	TGTGCCAGCAGCCCTAGCGGGGGGGCCGGTACGCAGTATTTT
TRBJ1-2	13	NA	TRBV4-3	NA	CASSQAGDYGYTF	TGCGCCAGCAGCCAAGCAGGGGACTATGGCTACACCTTC
TRBJ2-5	14	NA	TRBV25-1	TRBD2	CASSELAGGGTQYF	TGTGCCAGCAGTGAGCTAGCGGGGGGTGGGACCCAGTACTTC
TRBJ2-1	15	NA	TRBV7-3	NA	CASSPQISSYNEQFF	TGTGCCAGCAGCCCTCAAATTAGCTCCTACAATGAGCAGTTCTTC
TRBJ2-7	15	NA	TRBV5-4	NA	CASSLSKQGSYEQYF	TGTGCCAGCAGCTTGTCGAAACAGGGATCGTACGAGCAGTACTTC
TRBJ1-1	11	NA	TRBV20-1	NA	CSASPGDEAFF	TGCAGTGCTAGCCCCGGGGATGAAGCTTTCTTT
TRBJ1-3	14	NA	TRBV6-6	NA	CASTRVSSGNTIYF	TGTGCCAGCACCCGAGTAAGCTCTGGAAACACCATATATTTT
TRBJ2-3	15	NA	TRBV9	TRBD1	CASSGGTGNTDTQYF	TGTGCCAGCAGCGGGGGGACAGGGAACACAGATACGCAGTATTTT
TRBJ1-5	14	once	TRBV5-1	TRBD1	CASSEGGNNQPQHF	TGCGCCAGCAGCGAAGGGGGCAATAATCAGCCCCAGCATTTT
TRBJ2-7	14	few	TRBV30	TRBD1	CAWSGGQGRNEQYF	TGTGCCTGGAGCGGCGGACAGGGTAGGAACGAGCAGTACTTC
TRBJ1-6	13	NA	TRBV6-5	NA	CASQTTADSPLHF	TGTGCCAGTCAAACTACGGCTGATTCCCCCCTCCACTTT
TRBJ2-7	16	NA	TRBV2	TRBD2	CASKEVGGVPPNEQYF	TGTGCCAGCAAGGAGGTCGGGGGGGTCCCTCCCAACGAGCAGTACTTC
TRBJ2-7	14	NA	TRBV6-6	TRBD1	CASSYSDRGYEQYF	TGTGCCAGCAGTTACTCGGACAGGGGCTACGAGCAGTACTTC
TRBJ1-5	14	NA	TRBV5-8	NA	CASSLRDSNQPQHF	TGTGCCAGCAGCTTGAGAGATAGCAATCAGCCCCAGCATTTT
TRBJ2-1	13	NA	TRBV19	NA	CASSMGQINEQFF	TGTGCCAGTAGTATGGGCCAGATCAATGAGCAGTTCTTC
TRBJ1-1	14	few	TRBV7-3	NA	CASSLGHTNTEAFF	TGTGCCAGCAGCTTGGGACACACGAACACTGAAGCTTTCTTT
TRBJ1-5	14	NA	TRBV2	TRBD1	CASRGDSVNQPQHF	TGTGCCAGCAGGGGGGACAGCGTTAATCAGCCCCAGCATTTT
TRBJ1-4	15	once	TRBV6-6	NA	CASSTQGTTNEKLFF	TGTGCCAGCAGCACACAGGGAACAACTAATGAAAAACTGTTTTTT
TRBJ2-2	14	few	TRBV5-1	TRBD1	CASSPGQDTGELFF	TGCGCCAGCAGCCCAGGACAGGACACCGGGGAGCTGTTTTTT